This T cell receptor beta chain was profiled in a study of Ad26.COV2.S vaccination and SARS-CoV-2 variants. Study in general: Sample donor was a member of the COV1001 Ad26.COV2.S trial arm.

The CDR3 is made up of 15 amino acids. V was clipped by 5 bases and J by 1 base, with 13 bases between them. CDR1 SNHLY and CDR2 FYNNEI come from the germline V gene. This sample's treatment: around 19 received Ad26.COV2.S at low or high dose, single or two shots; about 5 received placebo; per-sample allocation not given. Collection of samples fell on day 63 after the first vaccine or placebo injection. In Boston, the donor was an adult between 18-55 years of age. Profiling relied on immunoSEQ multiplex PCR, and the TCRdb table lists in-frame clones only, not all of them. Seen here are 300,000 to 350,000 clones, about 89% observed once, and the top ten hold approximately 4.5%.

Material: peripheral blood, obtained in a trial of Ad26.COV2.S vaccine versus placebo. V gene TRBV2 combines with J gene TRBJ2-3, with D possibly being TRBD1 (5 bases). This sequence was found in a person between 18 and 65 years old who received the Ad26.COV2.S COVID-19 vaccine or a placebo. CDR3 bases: TGTGCCAGCAGTTTTAGGGGCCTCGGCACAGATACGCAGTATTTT. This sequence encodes CASSFRGLGTDTQYF.